This T cell receptor (beta chain) was found in a study of blood T cell repertoires in COVID-19. In the study overall: Both acute and convalescent COVID-19 samples were obtained from the United States, Italy and Spain. Nucleic acid was either cDNA or gDNA, and it came from T cells, B-cell-depleted T cells, or PBMCs.

In the authors' methods: Researchers report that nucleated cell counts were estimated from reference gene primer amplification. Sequencing was performed with immunoSEQ multiplex PCR; in TCRdb, only in-frame clones are kept and a portion is missing. For V, J and clone size, that table is used; D and trimming come from the DNA. The table lists tens of thousands of clones, approximately 89% of them singletons, with around 5% in the top ten. V was trimmed by 5 bases and J by 0 bases, leaving 11 bases between them. Germline V gene sequence: CDR1 MNHEY, CDR2 SMNVEV (reference sequence). The CDR3 is made up of 16 amino acids.

The sequencing sample was made of peripheral blood. This sequence joins TRBV27 and TRBJ2-6; no firm D call. The receptor comes from a man aged 55 to 70 with active COVID-19. The CDR3, as DNA: TGTGCCAGCAGTGGGCTGGATTACTCTGGGGCCAACGTCCTGACTTTC. This translates into CASSGLDYSGANVLTF. The variable domain in full, with the rest retrieved from reference TRBV27 and TRBJ2-6, is EAQVTQNPRYLITVTGKKLTVTCSQNMNHEYMSWYRQDPGLGLRQIYYSMNVEVTDKGDVPEGYKVSRKEKRNFPLILESPSPNQTSLYFCASSGLDYSGANVLTFGAGSRLTVL.